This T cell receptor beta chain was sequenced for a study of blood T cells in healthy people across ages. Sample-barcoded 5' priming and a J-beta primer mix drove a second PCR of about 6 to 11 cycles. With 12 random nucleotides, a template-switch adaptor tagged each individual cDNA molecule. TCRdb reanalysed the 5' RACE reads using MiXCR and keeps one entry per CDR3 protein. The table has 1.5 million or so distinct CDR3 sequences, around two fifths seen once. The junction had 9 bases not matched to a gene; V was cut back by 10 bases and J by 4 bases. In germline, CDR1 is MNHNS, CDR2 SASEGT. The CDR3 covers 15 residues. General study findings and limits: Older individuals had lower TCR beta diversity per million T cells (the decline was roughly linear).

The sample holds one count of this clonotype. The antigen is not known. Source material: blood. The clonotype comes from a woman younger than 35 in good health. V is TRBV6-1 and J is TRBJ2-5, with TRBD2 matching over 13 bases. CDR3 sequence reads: CATSGLAGHTETQYF. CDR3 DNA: TGTGCCACCTCGGGACTAGCGGGGCACACAGAGACCCAGTACTTC.